The 25 T cell receptor beta chains below all came from one sample that was sequenced in a study of OX40 agonist ivuxolimab in advanced cancers. The table came from immunoSEQ multiplex PCR; TCRdb's copy has only in-frame clones and leaves some out. Of 50,000 to 65,000 clones listed, nearly 95% are singletons. The sample in question was CD4+ or CD8+ T cells sorted from blood, obtained in a trial of the OX40 agonist ivuxolimab. All receptors derive from an adult with an advanced solid tumor such as melanoma, head and neck, liver or kidney cancer.

As to this clone: At one end, the junction sequence differs from germline, possibly due to a read error. V and J are TRBV19 and TRBJ2-3, with 10 positions matching TRBD2. Germline V gives CDR1 LNHDA, CDR2 SQIVND (reference sequence). The CDR3 sequence is 15 residues long. DNA for the CDR3: TGTGCCAGTAGAATAGCGGGAGGCGGATCAGATACGCAGTATTTT. Protein: CASRIAGGGSDTQYF.

The chain couples TRBV5-6 to TRBJ2-7, with a possible D match to TRBD1 (6 bases). The V end was cut by 4 bases, the J end by 1 base, with 9 bases between. CDR1 SGHDT and CDR2 YYEEEE come from the germline V gene. The CDR3 covers 13 residues. CDR3 nucleotide sequence: TGTGCCAGCAGCGTTACAGGGTCCTACGAGCAGTACTTC. The encoded protein is CASSVTGSYEQYF.

V gene TRBV27 combines with J gene TRBJ2-5, with TRBD2 matching 9 bases. Losses at the gene ends were 3 bases for V and 1 base for J; bases not matched to a gene: 6. The CDR3 is made up of 16 amino acids. Germline CDR1 MNHEY, CDR2 SMNVEV (reference sequence). The CDR3 nucleotides read TGTGCCAGCAGTTTTTCCCTAGCGGGGATCCAAGAGACCCAGTACTTC. Translation: CASSFSLAGIQETQYF.

The V and J genes are TRBV4-1 and TRBJ2-7, with 7 bases matching TRBD1. Germline loops: CDR1 MGHRA, CDR2 YSYEKL. The V and J ends lost 0 bases and 0 bases, in that order; junction bases with no gene match: 2. This CDR3 is built from 15 residues. For the CDR3, the DNA is TGCGCCAGCAGCCAAGAAACAGGGGTCTCCTACGAGCAGTACTTC. Residues: CASSQETGVSYEQYF.

The V and J genes are TRBV9 and TRBJ1-1; 10 nucleotides line up with TRBD1. V lost 3 bases, J lost 6 bases, and 8 bases stayed unmatched. The CDR3 totals 15 residues. Germline lookup yields CDR1 SGDLS and CDR2 YYNGEE. CDR3 residues: CASSAQGTGVPEAFF. CDR3 DNA sequence: TGTGCCAGCAGCGCTCAAGGGACAGGGGTACCTGAAGCTTTCTTT.

The V and J genes are TRBV4-1 and TRBJ1-3; D gene ambiguous. This CDR3 spans 12 amino acids. CDR1 is MGHRA and CDR2 is YSYEKL in the germline V gene. V gave up 2 bases and J gave up 8 bases, with 7 bases separating them. The CDR3 here is CASSQLMDTIYF. For the CDR3, the DNA is TGCGCCAGCAGCCAATTGATGGACACCATATATTTT.

The rearrangement uses TRBV4-1 and TRBJ2-3, with TRBD2 as a possible D gene (6 bases). CDR3 size: 21 residues. CDR1 is MGHRA, CDR2 YSYEKL, per germline. Trimming pared 0 bases from V and 0 bases from J, leaving 25 bases between. The CDR3 coding sequence is TGCGCCAGCAGCCAAGATGGGGATTTTTTGGGGGAGGTATCTAGCACAGATACGCAGTATTTT. Residues: CASSQDGDFLGEVSSTDTQYF.

This sequence joins TRBV7-3 and TRBJ1-1; weak D call: TRBD1 (5 bases). Germline V gene lookup returns CDR1 SGHTA and CDR2 FQGTGA. V lost 2 bases and J 9 bases, leaving 13 bases between the germline ends. The CDR3 totals 13 residues. The CDR3 sequence is CASSLRDRDQAFF. DNA for the CDR3: TGTGCCAGCAGCTTACGAGACCGGGACCAAGCTTTCTTT. The full variable domain, rest sourced from reference TRBV7-3 and TRBJ1-1, is GAGVSQTPSNKVTEKGKYVELRCDPISGHTALYWYRQSLGQGPEFLIYFQGTGAADDSGLPNDRFFAVRPEGSVSTLKIQRTERGDSAVYLCASSLRDRDQAFFGQGTRLTVV.

The rearrangement joins TRBV10-2 to TRBJ2-7; 7 positions agree with TRBD1. The CDR3 runs 15 residues. V gave up 4 bases and J gave up 0 bases; unmatched junction bases: 6. Germline V gene sequence: CDR1 WSHSY, CDR2 SAAADI. CDR3 DNA: TGCGCCAGCAGTGTAATCCGGGACAGCTCCTACGAGCAGTACTTC. Its protein is CASSVIRDSSYEQYF.

In its sample, this clone was seen a few times. V and J are TRBV19 and TRBJ1-6; weak D call: TRBD1 (5 bases). The V end lost 6 bases, the J end lost 3 bases, and 6 bases lay between the germline ends. This CDR3 has 13 residues. Per the germline V gene, CDR1 is LNHDA and CDR2 is SQIVND (reference sequence). CDR3 amino acids: CASSDSYNSPLHF. The DNA of the CDR3 is TGTGCCAGTAGCGACAGCTATAATTCACCCCTCCACTTT.

The CDR3 sequence is CASSQDKGGVVGANVLTF. CDR3 nucleotides: TGCGCCAGCAGCCAAGATAAGGGGGGGGTGGTTGGGGCCAACGTCCTGACTTTC. The V call is TRBV4-1, the J call TRBJ2-6; D may be TRBD2 (7 bases). Germline V gene data show CDR1 as MGHRA and CDR2 as YSYEKL. V was cut by 0 bases and J by 3 bases, with 15 bases left in between. This CDR3 is 18 amino acids long.

V gene TRBV18 combines with J gene TRBJ2-2, with TRBD2 identical over 8 bases. J gave up 3 bases and V 6 bases, and 12 bases lay outside the gene matches. The germline gives CDR1 KGHSH, CDR2 LQKENI. There are 17 residues in the CDR3. CDR3 nucleotide sequence: TGTGCCAGCTCCCCGCCGGGAGGCGGGAGGTACACCGGGGAGCTGTTTTTT. Residues: CASSPPGGGRYTGELFF.

This sequence joins TRBV2 and TRBJ2-2; D gene ambiguous. The germline CDR1 and CDR2 sequences are SNHLY and FYNNEI. V lost 2 bases and J 6 bases, leaving 4 bases between the germline ends. The CDR3 has 12 residues. CDR3: CASSEFSGELFF. The CDR3 DNA sequence: TGTGCCAGCAGTGAATTCTCCGGGGAGCTGTTTTTT. Supplemented by reference TRBV2 and TRBJ2-2, the full variable domain reads EPEVTQTPSHQVTQMGQEVILRCVPISNHLYFYWYRQILGQKVEFLVSFYNNEISEKSEIFDDQFSVERPDGSNFTLKIRSTKLEDSAMYFCASSEFSGELFFGEGSRLTVL.

The gene calls are TRBV12-5 and TRBJ1-2, with D hard to call. V dropped 2 bases and J dropped 0 bases, with 10 bases sitting between them. Germline loops: CDR1 LGHNT, CDR2 FRNRAP. The CDR3 totals 15 residues. The CDR3 spells CASGLQDFSNYGYTF. The DNA for the CDR3 is TGTGCTAGTGGTTTGCAGGATTTCTCTAACTATGGCTACACCTTC.

The gene calls are TRBV30 and TRBJ1-3; D unresolved. The CDR3 runs 12 residues. Trimming pared 4 bases from V and 1 base from J, leaving 5 bases between. Germline lookup yields CDR1 GTSNPN and CDR2 SVGIG (reference sequence). CDR3 sequence: CAWKRSGNTIYF. CDR3 in DNA: TGTGCCTGGAAGAGATCTGGAAACACCATATATTTT.

The V and J genes are TRBV19 and TRBJ2-1; possible D gene TRBD2, 5 bases. CDR1 is LNHDA, CDR2 SQIVND, per germline (reference sequence). The V end lost 5 bases, the J end lost 9 bases, and 14 bases lay between the germline ends. This CDR3 spans 13 amino acids. This CDR3 reads CASSPIDGGEQFF. CDR3 nucleotide sequence: TGTGCCAGTAGTCCGATAGACGGAGGTGAGCAGTTCTTC.

The chain couples TRBV5-4 to TRBJ1-2; a weak D match, TRBD1 (5 bases). This CDR3 has 15 amino acids. Trimming took off 0 bases at V and 4 bases at J, with 13 bases between the two ends. Looked up from germline, CDR1 is SGHNT and CDR2 is YYREEE (reference sequence). CDR3 bases: TGTGCCAGCAGCTTGGCTCCGGGGCCCTCCTATGGCTACACCTTC. Translated: CASSLAPGPSYGYTF.

The CDR3 DNA reads as TGTGCCAGCAGCGAAACAGGGGGATTTACTGAAGCTTTCTTT. This translates into CASSETGGFTEAFF. This chain links TRBV7-6 with TRBJ1-1, with TRBD1 matching over 8 bases. This CDR3 contains 14 residues. The junction had 7 bases not matched to a gene; V was cut back by 5 bases and J by 5 bases. Germline assignment: CDR1 SGHVS and CDR2 FNYEAQ. Full variable domain (remainder filled in from reference TRBV7-6 and TRBJ1-1): GAGVSQSPRYKVTKRGQDVALRCDPISGHVSLYWYRQALGQGPEFLTYFNYEAQQDKSGLPNDRFSAERPEGSISTLTIQRTEQRDSAMYRCASSETGGFTEAFFGQGTRLTVV.

The chain is built from TRBV7-9 and TRBJ1-1; D perhaps matches TRBD1 (6 bases). This CDR3 is built from 15 residues. V gave up 4 bases and J gave up 5 bases, with 17 bases separating them. Germline assignment: CDR1 SEHNR and CDR2 FQNEAQ (reference sequence). Here the CDR3 reads CASSSTRKGGTEAFF. The DNA for the CDR3 is TGTGCCAGCAGCTCAACCCGTAAGGGGGGTACTGAAGCTTTCTTT. Together with reference TRBV7-9 and TRBJ1-1, the CDR3 gives the full variable domain: DTGVSQNPRHKITKRGQNVTFRCDPISEHNRLYWYRQTLGQGPEFLTYFQNEAQLEKSRLLSDRFSAERPKGSFSTLEIQRTEQGDSAMYLCASSSTRKGGTEAFFGQGTRLTVV.

The V gene is TRBV19, the J gene TRBJ2-7; the D is unclear. The CDR3 runs to 16 residues. Trimming shortened V by 0 bases and J by 7 bases, and 19 bases separated the two germline ends. The germline CDR1 and CDR2 sequences are LNHDA and SQIVND (reference sequence). The CDR3 region has the DNA TGTGCCAGTAGTATAGAAACGGACCTCATAGTACGGGAGCAGTACTTC. Its protein is CASSIETDLIVREQYF. The whole variable domain, filled in from reference TRBV19 and TRBJ2-7, reads DGGITQSPKYLFRKEGQNVTLSCEQNLNHDAMYWYRQDPGQGLRLIYYSQIVNDFQKGDIAEGYSVSREKKESFPLTVTSAQKNPTAFYLCASSIETDLIVREQYFGPGTRLTVT.

This clone was detected a few times. The chain links TRBV6-1 to TRBJ2-3; 7 nucleotides match TRBD1. Germline V gives CDR1 MNHNS, CDR2 SASEGT. The V segment lost 3 bases and the J segment 4 bases; nucleotides outside the gene matches: 4. The CDR3 has 14 residues. The CDR3 DNA sequence: TGTGCCAGCAGTGATTTGACAGGGCCAGATACGCAGTATTTT. Translating gives CASSDLTGPDTQYF.

V and J are TRBV2 and TRBJ2-2; 9 positions match TRBD1. The CDR3 covers 16 residues. Germline CDR1 and CDR2: SNHLY and FYNNEI. Trimming removed 4 bases from V and 4 bases from J; junction bases left unmatched: 7. The CDR3 region is CASSAQQGAVTGELFF. Here the CDR3 DNA reads TGTGCCAGCAGTGCTCAACAGGGGGCCGTCACCGGGGAGCTGTTTTTT.

This rearrangement joins TRBV29-1 to TRBJ1-5; no definite D call. The CDR3 contains 12 residues. In germline, CDR1 is SQVTM, CDR2 ANQGSEA. V was shortened by 4 bases and J by 2 bases, with 6 bases between the two germline ends. The CDR3 loop is CSVADGNQPQHF. CDR3 sequence (DNA): TGCAGCGTTGCGGACGGCAATCAGCCCCAGCATTTT.

This chain connects TRBV10-3 to TRBJ2-7; 8 nucleotides match TRBD1. Germline V gives CDR1 ENHRY, CDR2 SYGVKD. Trimming took 2 bases from V and 5 from J; bases not matched to a gene: 8. There are 15 residues in the CDR3. The DNA of the CDR3 is TGTGCCATCAGTGAGATCGACAGGGGATCGGACGAGCAGTACTTC. The encoded protein is CAISEIDRGSDEQYF.

The genes are TRBV6-5 and TRBJ2-3; no clear D gene. V was pared by 8 bases and J by 2 bases, with 8 bases between. Germline values: CDR1 MNHEY, CDR2 SVGAGI. The CDR3 runs 12 residues. The DNA for the CDR3 is TGTGCCAGCGCACTCTCCACAGATACGCAGTATTTT. It specifies CASALSTDTQYF.